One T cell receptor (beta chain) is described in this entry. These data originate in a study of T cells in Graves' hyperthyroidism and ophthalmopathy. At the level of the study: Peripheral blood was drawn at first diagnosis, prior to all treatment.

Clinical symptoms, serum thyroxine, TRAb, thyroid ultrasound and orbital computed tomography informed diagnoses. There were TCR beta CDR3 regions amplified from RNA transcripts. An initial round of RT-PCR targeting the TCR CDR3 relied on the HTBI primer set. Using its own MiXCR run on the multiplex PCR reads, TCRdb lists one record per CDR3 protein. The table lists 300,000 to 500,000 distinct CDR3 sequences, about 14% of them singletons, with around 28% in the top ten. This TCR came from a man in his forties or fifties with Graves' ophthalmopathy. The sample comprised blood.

The CDR3: CASSPQGRSTDTQYF. The CDR3 nucleotides read TGTGCCAGCAGTCCTCAGGGGAGAAGCACAGATACGCAGTATTTT. This chain joins TRBV6-1 and TRBJ2-3; D may be TRBD1 (6 bases). Germline V CDR1 and CDR2: MNHNS, SASEGT. The germline V and J ends were trimmed by 5 bases and 0 bases, with 12 bases remaining between them. The CDR3 is 15 residues long.